The entry below describes one TCR beta chain. This clonotype has just a few counts. No antigen is known for it. No base quality values were provided; no much bigger clone lies one nucleotide off. The entry originates in a study of CD8 T cells in ankylosing spondylitis (dated by TCRdb to 2016 to 2017). The study in broad terms: T cell receptor beta repertoires were profiled in healthy donors and ankylosing spondylitis patients so that disease-linked TCR variants could be found. The whole study cohort included over a hundred healthy donors and over 20 ankylosing spondylitis patients. Peripheral blood was sampled, and synovial fluid was also collected from ankylosing spondylitis patients. What the study reported, not specific to this receptor: A TCR beta motif of about eight highly homologous amino acid variants appeared characteristic of blood from ankylosing spondylitis patients. Some of the motif variants had been reported before in the synovial fluid and blood of reactive arthritis patients, a finding that suggests common disease-initiation mechanisms. The disease-linked clones had a CD8+ phenotype and were found at relatively low frequencies in peripheral blood. Significant enrichment of the disease-linked clones was reported in matched synovial fluid samples from ankylosing spondylitis patients.

From a lookup of the germline V gene, CDR1 and CDR2 are MGHRA and YSYEKL. Trimming takes 5 bases off V and 2 bases off J; junction bases not matched to a gene: 4. From the cysteine through the phenylalanine, the CDR3 covers 14 amino acids. Only the CDR3 DNA stays, 42 bases, in frame from base 1. Sequencer: Illumina HiSeq 2500. Quantitative 5'-RACE with molecular barcodes was used to prepare TCR beta libraries. Under the source paper's analysis protocol: A new computational method, built on a probabilistic model of VDJ rearrangement, was used to identify disease-linked TCR variants. TCRdb reanalyzed the raw reads on its own, using fastp at Q25 for trimming and MiXCR for clone calling, and kept in-frame beta chains. Rows are unified per CDR3 protein, each entry keeping the most common DNA and genes. The V and J calls here are based on TCRdb, not the publication. For this sample there are 700,000 or so distinct CDR3 sequences; roughly 19% appear just once. The biggest ten clones account for over 15% of the sample.

This TCR derives from a male donor with ankylosing spondylitis. The chain links TRBV4-1 with TRBJ1-2, and 8 junction bases match TRBD1. Source material: blood, either unsorted or a sorted T cell fraction (not recorded which). The CDR3 reads CASSAGQANYGYTF. The DNA reads TGCGCCAGCAGCGCGGGACAGGCCAACTATGGCTACACCTTC.